This T cell receptor beta chain was identified during a study of identical twins. TCRdb called the 5' RACE reads again in MiXCR, with one record for every CDR3 protein. The sample lists hundreds of thousands of distinct CDR3 sequences, less than 7% occurring once. V shed 7 bases and J shed 7 bases, with 15 bases lying between them. The CDR3 has 13 amino acids. Germline-derived CDR1 and CDR2 are KGHDR and SFDVKD. This clonotype has ten or more counts. The target antigen is unknown. Study findings and constraints: Beta out-of-frame sequences showed weaker excess twin sharing. One should note that invariant MAIT and iNKT cells could partly confound zero-insertion analyses.

The origin of this receptor is a young man in good health. Sample: naive T cells sorted from blood. The chain joins TRBV24-1 to TRBJ1-1; weak D call: TRBD1 (5 bases). The CDR3 DNA follows: TGTGCCACCAGGGGTTGGGGACGTATTGAAGCTTTCTTT. Translation: CATRGWGRIEAFF.